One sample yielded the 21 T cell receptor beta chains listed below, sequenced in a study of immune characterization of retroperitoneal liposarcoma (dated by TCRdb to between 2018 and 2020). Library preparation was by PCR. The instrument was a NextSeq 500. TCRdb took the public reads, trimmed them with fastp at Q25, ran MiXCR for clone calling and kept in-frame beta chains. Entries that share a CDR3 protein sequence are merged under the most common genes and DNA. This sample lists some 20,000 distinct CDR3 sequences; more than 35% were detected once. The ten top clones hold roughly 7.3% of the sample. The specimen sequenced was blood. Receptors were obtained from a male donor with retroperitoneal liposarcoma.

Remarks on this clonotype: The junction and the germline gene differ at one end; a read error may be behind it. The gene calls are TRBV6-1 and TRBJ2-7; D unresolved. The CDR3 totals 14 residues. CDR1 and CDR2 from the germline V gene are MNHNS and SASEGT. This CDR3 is CASSPRSPPYEQSF. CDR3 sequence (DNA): TGTGCCAGCAGCCCCCGCAGTCCTCCCTACGAGCAGTCCTTC.

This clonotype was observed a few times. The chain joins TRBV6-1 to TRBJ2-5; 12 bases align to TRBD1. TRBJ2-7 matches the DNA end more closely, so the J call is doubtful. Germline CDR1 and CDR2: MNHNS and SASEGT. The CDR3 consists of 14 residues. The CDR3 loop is CASRPGQGAGEQYF. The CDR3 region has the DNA TGTGCCAGCAGGCCGGGACAGGGGGCTGGCGAGCAGTACTTC.

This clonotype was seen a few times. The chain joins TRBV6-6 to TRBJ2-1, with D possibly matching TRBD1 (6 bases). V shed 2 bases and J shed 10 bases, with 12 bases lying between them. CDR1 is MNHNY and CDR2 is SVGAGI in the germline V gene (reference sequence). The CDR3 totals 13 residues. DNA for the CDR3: TGTGCCAGCAGTTACACAGGGAACTACGAGCAGTTCTTC. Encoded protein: CASSYTGNYEQFF.

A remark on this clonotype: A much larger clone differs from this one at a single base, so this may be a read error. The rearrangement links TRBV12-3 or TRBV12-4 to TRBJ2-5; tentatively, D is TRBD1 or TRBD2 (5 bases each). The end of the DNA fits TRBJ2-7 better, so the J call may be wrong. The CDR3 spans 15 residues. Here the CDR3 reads CASSLQCRGAYEQYF. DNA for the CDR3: TGTGCCAGCAGTCTACAGTGCCGAGGGGCTTACGAGCAGTACTTC.

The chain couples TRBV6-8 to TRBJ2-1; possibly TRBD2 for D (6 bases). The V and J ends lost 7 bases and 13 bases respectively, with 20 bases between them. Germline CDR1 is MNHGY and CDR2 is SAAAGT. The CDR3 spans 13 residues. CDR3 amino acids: CASTDPPRGTQFF. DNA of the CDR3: TGTGCCAGCACCGACCCCCCCCGCGGGACCCAGTTCTTC.

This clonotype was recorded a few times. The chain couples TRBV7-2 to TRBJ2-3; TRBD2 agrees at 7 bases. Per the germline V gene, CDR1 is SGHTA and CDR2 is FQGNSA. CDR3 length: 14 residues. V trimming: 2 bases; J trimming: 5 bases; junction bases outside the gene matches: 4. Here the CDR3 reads CASSLMVAGDTQYF. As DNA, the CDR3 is TGTGCCAGCAGCTTAATGGTAGCGGGAGATACGCAGTATTTT.

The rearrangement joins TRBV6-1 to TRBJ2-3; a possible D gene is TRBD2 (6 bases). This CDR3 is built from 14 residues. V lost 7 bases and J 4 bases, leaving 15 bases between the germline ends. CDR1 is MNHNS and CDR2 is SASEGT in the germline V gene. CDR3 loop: CASTGSGEADTQYF. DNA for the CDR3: TGTGCCAGCACAGGGTCGGGAGAAGCAGATACGCAGTATTTT.

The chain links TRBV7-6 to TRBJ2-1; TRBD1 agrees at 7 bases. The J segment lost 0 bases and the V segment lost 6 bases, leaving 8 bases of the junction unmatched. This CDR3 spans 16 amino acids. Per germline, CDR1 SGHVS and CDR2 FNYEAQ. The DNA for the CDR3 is TGTGCCAGCAGACCGGAACAGGGGATCTCCTACAATGAGCAGTTCTTC. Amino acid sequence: CASRPEQGISYNEQFF.

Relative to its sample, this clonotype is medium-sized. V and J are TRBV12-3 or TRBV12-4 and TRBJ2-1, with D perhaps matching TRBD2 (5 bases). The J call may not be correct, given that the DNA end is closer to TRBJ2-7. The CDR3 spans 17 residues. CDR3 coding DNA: TGTGCCAGCAGTTTAGGGGATAGCGCCAGCTCCTACAATGAGCAGTACTTC. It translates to CASSLGDSASSYNEQYF.

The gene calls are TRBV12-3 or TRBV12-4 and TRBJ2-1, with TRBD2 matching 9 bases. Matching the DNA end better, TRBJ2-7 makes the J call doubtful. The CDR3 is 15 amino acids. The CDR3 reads CASSPLSGGSYEQYF. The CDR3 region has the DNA TGTGCCAGCAGCCCCCTTAGCGGGGGTTCCTACGAGCAGTACTTC.

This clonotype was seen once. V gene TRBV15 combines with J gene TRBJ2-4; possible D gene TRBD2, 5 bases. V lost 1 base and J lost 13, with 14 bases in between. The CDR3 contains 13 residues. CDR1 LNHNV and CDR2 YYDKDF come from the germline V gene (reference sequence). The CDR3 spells CATSRVASNEQYF. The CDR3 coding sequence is TGTGCCACCAGCAGAGTGGCTAGCAATGAGCAGTACTTC.

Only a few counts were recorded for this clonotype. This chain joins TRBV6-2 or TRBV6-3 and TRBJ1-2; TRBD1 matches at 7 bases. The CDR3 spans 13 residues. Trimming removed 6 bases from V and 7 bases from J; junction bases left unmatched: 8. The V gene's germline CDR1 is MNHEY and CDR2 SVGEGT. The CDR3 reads CASSPDRVTGYTF. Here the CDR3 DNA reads TGTGCCAGCAGCCCTGACAGGGTCACTGGCTACACCTTC.

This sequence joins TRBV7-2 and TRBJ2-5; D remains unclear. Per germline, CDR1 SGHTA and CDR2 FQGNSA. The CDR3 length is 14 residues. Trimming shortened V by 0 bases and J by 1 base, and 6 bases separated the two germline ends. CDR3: CASSLAGFQETQYF. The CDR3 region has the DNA TGTGCCAGCAGCTTAGCGGGATTCCAAGAGACCCAGTACTTC.

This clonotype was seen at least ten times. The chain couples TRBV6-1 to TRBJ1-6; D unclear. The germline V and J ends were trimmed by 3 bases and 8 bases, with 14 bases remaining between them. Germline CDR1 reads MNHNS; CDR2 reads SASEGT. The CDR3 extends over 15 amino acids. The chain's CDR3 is CASSDGPPRDSPLHF. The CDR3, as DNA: TGTGCCAGCAGTGACGGACCCCCACGGGATTCACCCCTCCACTTT.

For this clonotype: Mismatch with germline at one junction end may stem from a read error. CDR3: CPSSLAYGGRAGDTQYF. In nucleotides, the CDR3 is TGCCCCAGCAGTTTAGCCTACGGTGGGAGGGCCGGAGATACGCAGTATTTT. This chain connects TRBV12-3 or TRBV12-4 to TRBJ2-1; 7 nucleotides agree with TRBD2. The DNA end favors TRBJ2-3, so the J call may be wrong. This CDR3 has 17 amino acids.

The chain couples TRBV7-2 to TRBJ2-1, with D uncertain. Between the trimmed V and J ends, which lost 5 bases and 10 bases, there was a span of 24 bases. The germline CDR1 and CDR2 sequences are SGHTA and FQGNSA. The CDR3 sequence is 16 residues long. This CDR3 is CASSPSDNALSYEQFF. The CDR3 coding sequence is TGTGCCAGCAGCCCCAGTGACAACGCCCTCTCCTACGAGCAGTTCTTC.

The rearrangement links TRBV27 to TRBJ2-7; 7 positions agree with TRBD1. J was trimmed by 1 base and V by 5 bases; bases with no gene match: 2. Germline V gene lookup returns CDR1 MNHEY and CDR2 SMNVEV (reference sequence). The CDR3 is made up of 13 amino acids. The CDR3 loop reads CASSRDRSYEQYF. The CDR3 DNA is TGTGCCAGCAGTAGGGACAGATCCTACGAGCAGTACTTC.

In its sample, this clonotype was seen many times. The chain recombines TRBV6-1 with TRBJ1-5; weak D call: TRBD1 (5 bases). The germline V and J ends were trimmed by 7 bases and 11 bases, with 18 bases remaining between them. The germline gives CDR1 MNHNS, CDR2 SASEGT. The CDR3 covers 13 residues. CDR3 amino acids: CASNTQGGSAQHF. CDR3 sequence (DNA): TGTGCCAGCAACACGCAGGGAGGGTCGGCCCAGCATTTT.

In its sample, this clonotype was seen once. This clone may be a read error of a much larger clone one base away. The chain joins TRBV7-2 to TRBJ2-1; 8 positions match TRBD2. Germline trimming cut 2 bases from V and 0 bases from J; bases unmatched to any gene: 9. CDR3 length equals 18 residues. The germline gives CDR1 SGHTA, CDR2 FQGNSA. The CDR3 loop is CASSLRAGGGVSYNEQFF. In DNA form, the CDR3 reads TGTGCCAGCAGCTTACGGGCGGGGGGAGGGGTCTCCTACAATGAGCAGTTCTTC. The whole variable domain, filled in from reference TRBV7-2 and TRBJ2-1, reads GAGVSQSPSNKVTEKGKDVELRCDPISGHTALYWYRQSLGQGLEFLIYFQGNSAPDKSGLPSDRFSAERTGGSVSTLTIQRTQQEDSAVYLCASSLRAGGGVSYNEQFFGPGTRLTVL.

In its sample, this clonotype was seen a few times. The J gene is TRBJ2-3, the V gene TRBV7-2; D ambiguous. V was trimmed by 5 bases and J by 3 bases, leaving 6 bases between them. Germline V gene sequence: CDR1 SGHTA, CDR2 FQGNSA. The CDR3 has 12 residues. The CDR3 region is CASSPQTDTQYF. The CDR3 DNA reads TGTGCCAGCAGCCCCCAAACAGATACGCAGTATTTT.

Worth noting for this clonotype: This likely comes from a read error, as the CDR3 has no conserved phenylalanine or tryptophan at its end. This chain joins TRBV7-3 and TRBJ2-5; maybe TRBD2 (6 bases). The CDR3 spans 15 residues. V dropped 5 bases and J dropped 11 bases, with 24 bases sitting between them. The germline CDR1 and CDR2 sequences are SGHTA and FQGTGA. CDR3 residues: CASSPGDSGYNEQYL. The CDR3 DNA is TGTGCCAGCAGCCCCGGCGATAGCGGATACAATGAGCAGTACCTC.